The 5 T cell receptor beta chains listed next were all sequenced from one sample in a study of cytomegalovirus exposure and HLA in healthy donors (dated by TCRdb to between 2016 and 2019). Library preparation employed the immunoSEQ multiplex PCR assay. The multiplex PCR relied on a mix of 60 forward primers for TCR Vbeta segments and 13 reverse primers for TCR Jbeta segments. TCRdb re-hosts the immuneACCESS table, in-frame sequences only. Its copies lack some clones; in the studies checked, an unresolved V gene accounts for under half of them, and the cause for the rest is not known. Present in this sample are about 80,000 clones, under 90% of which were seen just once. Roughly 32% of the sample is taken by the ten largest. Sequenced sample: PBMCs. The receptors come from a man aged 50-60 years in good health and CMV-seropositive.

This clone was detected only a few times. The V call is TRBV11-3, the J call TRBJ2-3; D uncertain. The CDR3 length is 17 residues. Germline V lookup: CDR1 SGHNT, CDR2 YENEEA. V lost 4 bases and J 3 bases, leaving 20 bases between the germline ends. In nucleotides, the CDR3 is TGTGCCAGCAGCTCCCGCAAGAAAACCGTCGGTACAGATACGCAGTATTTT. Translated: CASSSRKKTVGTDTQYF.

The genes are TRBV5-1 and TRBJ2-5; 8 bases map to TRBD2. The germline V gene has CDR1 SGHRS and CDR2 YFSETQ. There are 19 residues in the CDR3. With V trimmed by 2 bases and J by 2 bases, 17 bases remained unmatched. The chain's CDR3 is CASSFAREGWREAQETQYF. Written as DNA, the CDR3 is TGCGCCAGCAGCTTCGCCCGGGAGGGATGGCGGGAGGCTCAAGAGACCCAGTACTTC.

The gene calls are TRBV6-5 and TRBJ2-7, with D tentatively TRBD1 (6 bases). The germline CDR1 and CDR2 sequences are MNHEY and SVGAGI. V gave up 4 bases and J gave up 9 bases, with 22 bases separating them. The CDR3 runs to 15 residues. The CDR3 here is CASSSPRGGQRAQYF. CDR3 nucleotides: TGTGCCAGCAGTTCCCCAAGAGGAGGACAGAGGGCGCAGTACTTC.

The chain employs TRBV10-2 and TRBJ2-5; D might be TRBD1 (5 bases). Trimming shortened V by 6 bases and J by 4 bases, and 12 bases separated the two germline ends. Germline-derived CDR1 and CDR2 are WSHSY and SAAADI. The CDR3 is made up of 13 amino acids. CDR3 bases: TGCGCCAGCAGAGACAGCTTGAGAGAGACCCAGTACTTC. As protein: CASRDSLRETQYF.

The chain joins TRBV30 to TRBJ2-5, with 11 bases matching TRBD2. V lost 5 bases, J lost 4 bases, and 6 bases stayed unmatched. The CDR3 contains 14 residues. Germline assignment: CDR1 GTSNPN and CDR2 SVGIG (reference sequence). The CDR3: CAWSLAGGSETQYF. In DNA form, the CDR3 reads TGTGCCTGGTCCTTAGCGGGGGGGTCAGAGACCCAGTACTTC.